The sequence of this TCR beta chain was determined in a study of blood T cell repertoires in COVID-19. Turning to the study itself: Acute and convalescent COVID-19 samples came from the United States, Italy and Spain.

Donors of Cohort 3 who recovered were those that had two negative PCRs, clearance, or symptom resolution. Generated by immunoSEQ multiplex PCR, the TCRdb table keeps only in-frame clones and is missing some. Found here are around 390,000 clones, approximately 87% of them singletons; the top ten hold around 9.3%. The CDR3 spans 18 residues. Trimming removed 4 bases from V and 0 bases from J, with 22 bases in between. Germline V gene data show CDR1 as SEHNR and CDR2 as FQNEAQ (reference sequence). Sequenced material: PBMCs or T cells enriched from blood (not recorded which). This chain connects TRBV7-9 to TRBJ2-7; perhaps TRBD2 as D (5 bases). This clonotype was obtained from a woman aged 50 to 60 who had recovered from COVID-19. CDR3 residues: CASSSTRASGLYSYEQYF. The CDR3 DNA reads TGTGCCAGCAGCTCAACACGAGCCTCTGGACTTTACTCCTACGAGCAGTACTTC.